The T cell receptor (beta chain) described here comes from a study of blood T cell repertoires in COVID-19. Across the whole study: Sites across the United States, Italy and Spain contributed samples from acute and convalescent COVID-19.

Source study methods: Amplification from reference gene primers served as the basis for estimated nucleated cell counts. Sequencing was performed with immunoSEQ multiplex PCR; in TCRdb, only in-frame clones are kept and a portion is missing. That table furnishes V, J and clone size, whereas the DNA furnished D and trimming. The sample holds over 250,000 clones, about nine tenths seen once. The sequenced sample was peripheral blood. This receptor was identified in a middle-aged man who had recovered from COVID-19.

The CDR3, as DNA: TGTGCCAGCAGCTTACGTAGCCCCCCTGAAGAGCAGTACTTC. Protein sequence: CASSLRSPPEEQYF. J is TRBJ2-7 and V is TRBV11-2, with D hard to call. Germline values: CDR1 SGHAT, CDR2 FQNNGV. V lost 2 bases, J lost 7 bases, and 15 bases lay in between. The CDR3 contains 14 residues.